These 6 T cell receptor beta chains originate from one sample sequenced in a study of identical twins. TCRdb used MiXCR to reprocess the 5' RACE reads, holding one entry per CDR3 protein. The data show approximately 210,000 distinct CDR3 sequences, approximately 16% seen once. The sample was also linked to a second study, of T cells expressing NK-cell markers.

The sequenced sample was CD8+ T cells sorted from blood. The receptors here all came from a young woman in good health.

This chain links TRBV12-3 or TRBV12-4 with TRBJ1-5; 7 nucleotides match TRBD1. The CDR3 has 14 amino acids. V lost 3 bases and J lost 9; bases outside the gene matches: 8. The CDR3 nucleotides are TGTGCCAGCAGTTTCGGGACAGCGAGGGTGCCCCAGCATTTT. This codes for CASSFGTARVPQHF.

This clonotype appeared a few times. V gene TRBV7-9 combines with J gene TRBJ2-2, with TRBD1 matching 7 bases. The CDR3 is made up of 17 amino acids. V lost 5 bases and J lost 0; bases outside the gene matches: 9. CDR1 is SEHNR, CDR2 FQNEAQ, per germline (reference sequence). The CDR3 nucleotides read TGTGCCAGCAGCGGACGGACAGGCATGGCGAACACCGGGGAGCTGTTTTTT. It is translated as CASSGRTGMANTGELFF.

This clonotype was picked up a small number of times. V is TRBV12-3 or TRBV12-4 and J is TRBJ1-6; 8 bases line up with TRBD1. The CDR3 runs to 17 residues. V was clipped by 1 base and J by 6 bases; unmatched bases: 8. The CDR3 spells CASSLGNRGSINSPLHF. The CDR3, as DNA: TGTGCCAGCAGTTTAGGGAACAGGGGGTCGATTAATTCACCCCTCCACTTT.

This clonotype was counted only a few times. The genes are TRBV20-1 and TRBJ1-1, with D unresolved. Per germline, CDR1 DFQATT and CDR2 SNEGSKA (reference sequence). CDR3 length equals 12 residues. V lost 0 bases and J 4 bases, leaving 6 bases between the germline ends. CDR3 protein: CSARDGATEAFF. CDR3 sequence (DNA): TGCAGTGCTAGAGATGGAGCCACTGAAGCTTTCTTT.

This clonotype was found a few times. The V gene is TRBV5-1, the J gene TRBJ1-2, with 8 positions matching TRBD1. Trimming removed 2 bases from V and 0 bases from J; junction bases left unmatched: 6. Germline CDR1 and CDR2: SGHRS and YFSETQ. The length of the CDR3 is 16 residues. CDR3 bases: TGCGCCAGCAGCTTCGACCCGGACAGGGCTAACTATGGCTACACCTTC. It yields the protein CASSFDPDRANYGYTF.

The chain recombines TRBV27 with TRBJ2-1, with TRBD2 matching over 8 bases. After removal of 5 bases from V and 6 bases from J, the junction contained 12 bases not matched to a gene. This CDR3 spans 16 amino acids. CDR1 MNHEY and CDR2 SMNVEV come from the germline V gene (reference sequence). For the CDR3, the DNA is TGTGCCAGCAGTATCCTACTAAGCGGGGGTAGCAATGAGCAGTTCTTC. Protein: CASSILLSGGSNEQFF.